Here is one TCR beta chain with its context. Its antigen is currently unknown. The record originates from a study of Ad26.COV2.S vaccination and SARS-CoV-2 variants. Whole-study results and caveats: Total T cell responses were possibly underestimated by TCR breadth and depth analyses. Vaccinees showed greater spike-specific TCR breadth than placebo recipients. Vaccinees and placebo recipients showed similar non-spike TCR breadth.

The V gene end was trimmed by 8 bases and the J gene end by 7 bases; junction bases not matched to a gene: 5. Germline assignment: CDR1 MDHEN and CDR2 SYDVKM. The CDR3 consists of 13 residues. The repertoire was sequenced with immunoSEQ multiplex PCR; TCRdb's copy has only in-frame clones and lacks some. The sample includes over 130,000 clones, 75% to 90% of them seen just once. V usage is TRBV28 and J usage is TRBJ1-6; TRBD1 aligns across 7 bases. This receptor was identified in a human donor who had recovered from COVID-19. The sample consisted of peripheral blood, taken after recovery from COVID-19. CDR3 bases: TGTGCCAGCCGAGCGACAGGGAATTCACCCCTCCACTTT. Protein: CASRATGNSPLHF.